Reported below is one T cell receptor beta chain. Its antigen is not identified. Each of the donors was a healthy bone marrow donor. This record comes from a study of cytomegalovirus exposure and HLA in healthy donors. Study-level findings and limits: TCR beta V- and J-gene trimming, according to a later analysis, was linked to a missense DCLRE1C variant. It was reportedly the case that the classifier diagnosed cytomegalovirus status with high specificity and sensitivity. Most sequenced TCRs were rare (though some public TCRs occurred in many donors).

PCR was performed using 60 Vbeta and 13 Jbeta primers. Sequencing was performed with immunoSEQ multiplex PCR; in TCRdb, only in-frame clones are kept and a portion is missing. The sample lists around 130,000 clones, about 81% seen once, with around 2% in the top ten. The sequence derives from a man in his forties in good health and CMV-seronegative. The sample comprised PBMCs.

The CDR3, as DNA: TGTGCCAGCAGTTCCCTGGGGGGTCACCTGGAGACCCAGTACTTC. Residues: CASSSLGGHLETQYF. The chain has TRBV6-5 and TRBJ2-5, with D maybe TRBD2 (6 bases). Germline-derived CDR1 and CDR2 are MNHEY and SVGAGI. This CDR3 region has 15 residues. The ends were cut back, 4 bases at V and 5 bases at J, with 17 bases in the middle.